These T cell receptor beta chains were read from a single sample in a study of blood T cell repertoires in COVID-19. Some clones are missing from TCRdb's copy, which holds only in-frame ones; the method was immunoSEQ multiplex PCR. The table lists 250,000 to 300,000 clones, roughly 86% of them singletons. The sequenced sample consisted of PBMCs or T cells enriched from blood (not recorded which). The origin of the receptors is a woman between 45 and 65 years old who had been exposed to COVID-19. CDR3s include the opening cysteine and the closing phenylalanine or tryptophan. A D gene is named only where the DNA matches it firmly. Some rows mark clone size as missing; the rest say once, few, many or name a class of expanded clone.

D gene	clone size	CDR3 length	V gene	J gene	CDR3 protein	CDR3 DNA
-	-	13	TRBV6-1	TRBJ2-1	CASSERWGLEQFF	TGTGCCAGCAGTGAAAGGTGGGGGCTTGAGCAGTTCTTC
-	-	15	TRBV6-2/TRBV6-3	TRBJ2-7	CASSYSGGVPGEQYF	TGTGCCAGCAGTTACTCCGGCGGGGTCCCCGGCGAGCAGTACTTC
-	-	14	TRBV30	TRBJ2-7	CACLREGAAYEQYF	TGTGCCTGTCTACGGGAGGGGGCCGCCTACGAGCAGTACTTC
-	-	13	TRBV20-1	TRBJ2-7	CSASSGGRYEQYF	TGCAGTGCTAGTTCGGGGGGCCGCTACGAGCAGTACTTC
-	-	17	TRBV7-9	TRBJ2-3	CASSSRDTLGNTDTQYF	TGTGCCAGCAGCTCCCGGGACACACTTGGTAACACAGATACGCAGTATTTT
-	-	15	TRBV9	TRBJ1-3	CASSAQVLSGNTIYF	TGTGCCAGCAGCGCACAGGTTCTTTCTGGAAACACCATATATTTT
TRBD1	-	14	TRBV19	TRBJ1-3	CASTPTGAGNTIYF	TGTGCCAGTACTCCGACAGGGGCTGGAAACACCATATATTTT
TRBD1	-	14	TRBV20-1	TRBJ1-2	CSASPGGVRYGYTF	TGCAGTGCTAGTCCAGGGGGCGTTCGCTATGGCTACACCTTC
TRBD2	-	14	TRBV5-1	TRBJ2-7	CASSPGGTTYEQYF	TGCGCCAGCAGCCCGGGAGGGACCACCTACGAGCAGTACTTC
-	-	14	TRBV25-1	TRBJ2-3	CASSLGGQGDTQYF	TGTGCCAGCAGCTTGGGAGGTCAAGGAGATACGCAGTATTTT
TRBD2	-	16	TRBV9	TRBJ2-2	CASSVGSGGGTGELFF	TGTGCCAGCAGCGTAGGTAGCGGGGGGGGCACCGGGGAGCTGTTTTTT
TRBD1	few	15	TRBV18	TRBJ1-6	CASSRKSGGESPLHF	TGTGCCAGCTCCCGAAAGTCAGGGGGCGAATCACCCCTCCACTTT
-	-	13	TRBV6-5	TRBJ2-7	CASSPRTNYEQYF	TGTGCCAGCAGTCCCCGGACAAACTACGAGCAGTACTTC
TRBD1	once	15	TRBV7-9	TRBJ1-1	CASSVQTGGNTEAFF	TGTGCCAGCAGCGTACAGACAGGGGGGAACACTGAAGCTTTCTTT
TRBD1	-	14	TRBV3-1/TRBV3-2	TRBJ1-6	CASSRTGEGTPLHF	TGTGCCAGCAGCAGGACAGGGGAGGGAACACCCCTCCACTTT
-	few	15	TRBV6-1	TRBJ1-1	CASSERSSRGTEAFF	TGTGCCAGCAGTGAACGATCCTCACGGGGGACTGAAGCTTTCTTT
TRBD1	-	15	TRBV5-5	TRBJ2-7	CASSFRQGASYEQYF	TGTGCCAGCAGCTTCAGACAGGGGGCCTCCTACGAGCAGTACTTC
-	-	16	TRBV19	TRBJ1-6	CASSTGWSSYNSPLHF	TGTGCCAGTAGTACAGGGTGGAGCTCCTATAATTCACCCCTCCACTTT
-	-	13	TRBV7-2	TRBJ2-7	CASSPLAGREQYF	TGTGCCAGCAGCCCCCTAGCAGGTCGCGAGCAGTACTTC
-	-	15	TRBV13	TRBJ1-2	CASTRREGDNYGYTF	TGTGCCAGCACCCGCAGGGAGGGGGATAACTATGGCTACACCTTC
TRBD1	once	13	TRBV20-1	TRBJ1-1	CSASEAGGSEAFF	TGCAGTGCTAGTGAGGCAGGGGGTTCTGAAGCTTTCTTT
TRBD1	-	14	TRBV2	TRBJ2-1	CASGPDRANNEQFF	TGTGCCAGCGGACCGGACAGGGCAAACAATGAGCAGTTCTTC
TRBD2	-	16	TRBV18	TRBJ2-5	CASSPTLGSGGETQYF	TGTGCCAGCTCACCAACCCTTGGTAGCGGGGGAGAGACCCAGTACTTC
-	once	13	TRBV28	TRBJ2-7	CASKGDPTYEQYF	TGTGCCAGCAAGGGGGATCCTACCTACGAGCAGTACTTC
TRBD2	-	16	TRBV24-1	TRBJ2-5	CATSDTRGGARETQYF	TGTGCCACCAGTGATACCCGGGGGGGGGCACGAGAGACCCAGTACTTC
TRBD1	-	13	TRBV7-9	TRBJ2-5	CAIRQGAEETQYF	TGTGCCATCAGACAGGGGGCCGAAGAGACCCAGTACTTC
-	few	15	TRBV11-2	TRBJ2-7	CASTPGAPSSYEQYF	TGTGCCAGCACCCCTGGGGCGCCAAGCTCCTACGAGCAGTACTTC
-	-	13	TRBV11-1	TRBJ1-1	CASSIDMNTEAFF	TGTGCCAGCAGCATAGATATGAACACTGAAGCTTTCTTT
TRBD1	once	13	TRBV6-2/TRBV6-3	TRBJ1-2	CASSGQGWYGYTF	TGTGCCAGCAGTGGACAGGGGTGGTATGGCTACACCTTC
-	many	16	TRBV6-1	TRBJ1-5	CASSEAQGISNQPQHF	TGTGCCAGCAGTGAAGCTCAGGGAATTAGCAATCAGCCCCAGCATTTT
-	few	14	TRBV5-6	TRBJ1-1	CASSHADRNTEAFF	TGTGCCAGCAGCCATGCGGACAGGAACACTGAAGCTTTCTTT